The entry that follows covers one TCR beta chain sequence. Authors' analysis steps: From reference gene primer amplification, estimates of nucleated cell counts were derived. Generated by immunoSEQ multiplex PCR, the TCRdb table keeps only in-frame clones and is missing some. V, J and clone size were drawn from that table, and D and trimming were deduced from the DNA. The table has over 90,000 clones, roughly 87% seen once. The data derive from a study of blood T cell repertoires in COVID-19. Study details: Sites across the United States, Italy and Spain contributed samples from acute and convalescent COVID-19. PBMCs, B-cell-depleted T cells, or T cells provided the cDNA or gDNA that made up the material.

The CDR3 is 15 residues long. Germline assignment: CDR1 LGHDT and CDR2 YNNKEL (reference sequence). V lost 4 bases and J lost 2, with 13 bases in between. Sample: peripheral blood. This sequence originates from a woman older than 75 in a cohort sampled during active COVID-19. The chain is built from TRBV3-1 (or the pseudogene TRBV3-2) and TRBJ2-3, with D tentatively TRBD1 (6 bases). The chain's CDR3 is CASSRQAGDTDTQYF. In DNA form, the CDR3 reads TGTGCCAGCAGCCGACAGGCGGGTGACACAGATACGCAGTATTTT.